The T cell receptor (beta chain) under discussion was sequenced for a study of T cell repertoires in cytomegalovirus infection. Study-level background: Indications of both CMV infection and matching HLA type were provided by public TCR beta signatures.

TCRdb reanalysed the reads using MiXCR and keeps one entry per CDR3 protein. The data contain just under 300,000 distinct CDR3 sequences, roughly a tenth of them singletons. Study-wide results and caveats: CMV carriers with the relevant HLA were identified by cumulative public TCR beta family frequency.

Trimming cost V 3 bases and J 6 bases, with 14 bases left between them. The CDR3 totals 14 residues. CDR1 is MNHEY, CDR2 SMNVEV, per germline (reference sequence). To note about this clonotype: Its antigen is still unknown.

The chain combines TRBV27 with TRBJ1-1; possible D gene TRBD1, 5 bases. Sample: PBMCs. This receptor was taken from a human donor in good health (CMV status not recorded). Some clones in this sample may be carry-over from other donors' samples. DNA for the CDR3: TGTGCCAGCAGTTTTAGGGGTTTCAGGTCTGAAGCTTTCTTT. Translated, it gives CASSFRGFRSEAFF.